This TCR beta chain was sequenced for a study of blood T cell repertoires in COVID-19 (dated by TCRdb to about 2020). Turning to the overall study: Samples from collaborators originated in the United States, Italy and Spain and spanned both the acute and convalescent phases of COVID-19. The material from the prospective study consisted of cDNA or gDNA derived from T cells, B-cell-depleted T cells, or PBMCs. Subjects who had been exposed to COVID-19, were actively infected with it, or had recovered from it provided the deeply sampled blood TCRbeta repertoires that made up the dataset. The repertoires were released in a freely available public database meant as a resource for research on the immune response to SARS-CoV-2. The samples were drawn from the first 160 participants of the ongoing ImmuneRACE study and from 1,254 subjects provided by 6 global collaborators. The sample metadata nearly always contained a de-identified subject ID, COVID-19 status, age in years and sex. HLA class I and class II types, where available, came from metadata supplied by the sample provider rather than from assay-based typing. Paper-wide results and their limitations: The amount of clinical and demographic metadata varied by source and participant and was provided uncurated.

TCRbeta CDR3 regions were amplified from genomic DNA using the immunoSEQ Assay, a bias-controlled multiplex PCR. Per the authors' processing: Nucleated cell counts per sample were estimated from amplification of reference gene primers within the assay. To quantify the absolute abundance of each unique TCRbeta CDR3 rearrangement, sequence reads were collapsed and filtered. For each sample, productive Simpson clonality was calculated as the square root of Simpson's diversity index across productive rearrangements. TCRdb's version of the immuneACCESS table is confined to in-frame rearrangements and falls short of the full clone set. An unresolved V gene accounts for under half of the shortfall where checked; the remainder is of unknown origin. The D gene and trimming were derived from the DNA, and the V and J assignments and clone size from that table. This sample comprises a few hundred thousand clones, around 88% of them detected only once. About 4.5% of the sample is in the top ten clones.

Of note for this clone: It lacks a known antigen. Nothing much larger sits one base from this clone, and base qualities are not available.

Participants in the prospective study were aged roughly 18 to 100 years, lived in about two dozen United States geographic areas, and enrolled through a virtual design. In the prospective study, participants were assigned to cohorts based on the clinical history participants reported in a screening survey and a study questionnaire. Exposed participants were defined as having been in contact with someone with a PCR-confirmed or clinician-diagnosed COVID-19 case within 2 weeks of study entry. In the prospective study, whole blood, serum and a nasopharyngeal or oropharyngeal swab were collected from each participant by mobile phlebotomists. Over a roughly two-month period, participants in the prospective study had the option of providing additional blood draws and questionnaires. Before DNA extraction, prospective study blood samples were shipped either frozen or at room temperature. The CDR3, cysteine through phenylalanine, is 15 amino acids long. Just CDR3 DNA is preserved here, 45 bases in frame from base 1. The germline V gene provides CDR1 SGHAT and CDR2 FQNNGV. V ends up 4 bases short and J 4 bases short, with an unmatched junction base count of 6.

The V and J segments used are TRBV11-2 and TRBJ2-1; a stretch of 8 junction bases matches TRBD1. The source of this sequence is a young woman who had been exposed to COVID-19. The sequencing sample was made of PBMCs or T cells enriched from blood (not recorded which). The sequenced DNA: TGTGCCAGCAGCTACCCCGGACAGGGTTACAATGAGCAGTTCTTC. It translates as CASSYPGQGYNEQFF.